The rows below give T cell receptor beta chains drawn from one sample of a study of Graves' ophthalmopathy and Graves' hyperthyroidism. One entry per CDR3 protein results from TCRdb running MiXCR on the multiplex PCR reads. The repertoire holds a few hundred thousand distinct CDR3 sequences, with around 21% as singletons. Sequenced material: peripheral blood. These receptor sequences come from a woman aged 18-29 years with stable Graves' hyperthyroidism. Both conserved end residues are part of each CDR3. D genes are given only for firm matches. Clone sizes are given selectively: once, few, many, or a class where the clone is expanded.

NA	TRBV27	TRBJ1-6	NA	CASRNEGEGSPLHF	TGTGCCAGCAGAAATGAGGGGGAGGGTTCACCCCTCCACTTT
NA	TRBV12-5	TRBJ1-2	TRBD1	CASGRGTVYGYTF	TGTGCTAGTGGTCGAGGGACAGTCTATGGCTACACCTTC
many	TRBV20-1	TRBJ1-1	TRBD1	CSARNRGTEAFF	TGCAGTGCTAGAAACAGGGGGACTGAAGCTTTCTTT
many	TRBV2	TRBJ1-5	TRBD1	CASRRDRRGNQPQHF	TGTGCCAGCAGGAGGGACAGGAGGGGCAATCAGCCCCAGCATTTT
NA	TRBV2	TRBJ2-7	NA	CASSPRGLYSYEQYF	TGTGCCAGCAGTCCTAGGGGACTCTACTCCTACGAGCAGTACTTC
few	TRBV12-3/TRBV12-4	TRBJ1-1	NA	CANSMKGEGTEAFF	TGTGCCAACTCCATGAAGGGAGAAGGGACTGAAGCTTTCTTT
many	TRBV28	TRBJ1-1	TRBD1	CASRTQTGGAAFF	TGTGCCAGCAGAACACAAACAGGGGGTGCGGCTTTCTTT
many	TRBV14	TRBJ2-7	NA	CASSSTGLAHEQYF	TGTGCCAGCAGCTCGACAGGTTTGGCCCACGAGCAGTACTTC
NA	TRBV12-3/TRBV12-4	TRBJ1-2	TRBD1	CASSLGVRTGGNGYTF	TGTGCCAGCAGTTTAGGGGTTAGGACAGGGGGCAACGGCTACACCTTC
many	TRBV30	TRBJ2-3	TRBD2	CACRLAEGDTQYF	TGTGCCTGCCGGCTAGCGGAGGGAGATACGCAGTATTTT
many	TRBV30	TRBJ1-1	NA	CAWGPGPREAFF	TGTGCCTGGGGGCCAGGGCCACGTGAAGCTTTCTTT
many	TRBV4-1	TRBJ1-1	NA	CASSRSTGSTEAFF	TGTGCCAGCAGCCGATCGACAGGTTCCACTGAAGCTTTCTTT
NA	TRBV6-2/TRBV6-3	TRBJ1-6	TRBD1	CASSYPGQGNWNSPLHF	TGTGCCAGCAGTTACCCGGGACAGGGGAATTGGAATTCACCCCTCCACTTT
many	TRBV19	TRBJ1-1	TRBD1	CASTNRGQGMGNTEAFF	TGTGCCAGTACTAACCGTGGACAGGGGATGGGGAACACTGAAGCTTTCTTT
many	TRBV19	TRBJ2-6	NA	CASSIPGRLISGANVLTF	TGTGCCAGTAGTATCCCGGGACGGCTAATCTCTGGGGCCAACGTCCTGACTTTC
many	TRBV4-1	TRBJ1-1	NA	CASSQGRMTAMNTEAFF	TGCGCCAGCAGCCAAGGGAGGATGACAGCCATGAACACTGAAGCTTTCTTT
once	TRBV12-3/TRBV12-4	TRBJ1-1	NA	CASSFLGAPVNTEAFF	TGTGCCAGCAGTTTTCTAGGGGCTCCTGTGAACACTGAAGCTTTCTTT
many	TRBV6-2/TRBV6-3	TRBJ2-7	NA	CASKQPRLGEQYF	TGTGCCAGCAAACAGCCCAGATTGGGCGAGCAGTACTTC
many	TRBV6-1	TRBJ2-7	TRBD2	CASSPQRGLYEQYF	TGTGCCAGCAGCCCCCAGCGGGGGCTCTACGAGCAGTACTTC
NA	TRBV7-2	TRBJ2-7	TRBD2	CASSLVPSGGDEQYF	TGTGCCAGCAGCTTAGTCCCTAGCGGGGGCGACGAGCAGTACTTC
NA	TRBV15	TRBJ2-2	NA	CATSRDRPPELFF	TGTGCCACCAGCAGAGACCGACCTCCCGAGCTGTTTTTT
many	TRBV7-9	TRBJ2-2	NA	CASRIEGGPGELFF	TGTGCCAGCAGGATCGAGGGGGGACCCGGGGAGCTGTTTTTT
many	TRBV20-1	TRBJ1-1	TRBD1	CSASPGGITEAFF	TGCAGTGCCTCCCCAGGGGGCATTACTGAAGCTTTCTTT
many	TRBV4-2	TRBJ1-6	NA	CASSQEGLRGFSYNSPLHF	TGTGCCAGCAGCCAAGAGGGGTTAAGGGGCTTCTCCTATAATTCACCCCTCCACTTT
NA	TRBV30	TRBJ1-3	NA	CAWRWAAGNTIYF	TGTGCCTGGAGGTGGGCCGCTGGAAACACCATATATTTT
NA	TRBV19	TRBJ2-2	TRBD2	CASTLDWSGRSAGELFF	TGTGCCAGTACCCTCGACTGGAGCGGGAGGAGCGCCGGGGAGCTGTTTTTT
many	TRBV20-1	TRBJ2-7	NA	CSARDSGVNYEQYF	TGCAGTGCTAGAGATTCAGGGGTGAACTACGAGCAGTACTTC
many	TRBV7-8	TRBJ1-2	NA	CASSLVAGTNGYTF	TGTGCCAGCAGCTTAGTTGCAGGCACGAATGGCTACACCTTC